This T cell receptor beta chain was captured by sequencing in a study of OX40 agonist ivuxolimab in advanced cancers. Study details: Antecedent anti-PD-1, anti-PD-L1 or anti-CTLA-4 therapy was permissible, with about 40% having received some.

This CDR3 has 15 residues. Per germline, CDR1 LGHNA and CDR2 YNFKEQ. Trimming took 2 bases from V and 7 from J; bases not matched to a gene: 5. Only in-frame clones appear in the TCRdb table, and some are missing; sequencing was by immunoSEQ multiplex PCR. Altogether around 86,000 clones are present, 89% being singletons, with the ten largest covering 0.3% to 0.45%. Material: CD4+ or CD8+ T cells sorted from blood, obtained in a trial of the OX40 agonist ivuxolimab. The chain combines TRBV4-2 with TRBJ2-1; TRBD2 matches at 10 bases. The clonotype was recovered from an adult with an advanced solid tumor such as melanoma, head and neck, liver or kidney cancer. CDR3 coding DNA: TGTGCCAGCAGCCAACTAGCGGGAGCTTTGAATGAGCAGTTCTTC. Its translation: CASSQLAGALNEQFF.